This T cell receptor beta chain was captured by sequencing in a study of shared clonotypes between healthy human individuals. Concerning this clone itself: Antigen unknown.

The CDR3 covers 14 residues. V gave up 4 bases and J gave up 11 bases; unmatched junction bases: 5. Germline CDR1 LNHDA, CDR2 SQIVND (reference sequence). This table comes from immunoSEQ multiplex PCR, and its TCRdb copy is limited to in-frame clones, with some not included. This table holds approximately 2,000,000 clones, approximately 90% found once. The study's findings and limits: Non-shared clonotypes showed lower generation probabilities than clonotypes common to all four donors.

Memory CD4+ cells were the fraction left after CD45RA+ naive selection. This receptor was taken from a man younger than 35 in good health. Some clones in this sample may be carry-over from other donors' samples. This rearrangement joins TRBV19 to TRBJ2-3, with TRBD2 matching over 14 bases. Material for sequencing was naive CD4+ T cells from PBMCs. The subset here: CD45RA+ positively selected. CDR3 nucleotides: TGTGCCAGTAGTAGACTAGCGGGAGGGAATAAGCAGTATTTT. This gives the protein CASSRLAGGNKQYF.